These 18 T cell receptor beta chains originate from one sample sequenced in a study of blood T cell repertoires in COVID-19. The table came from immunoSEQ multiplex PCR; TCRdb's copy has only in-frame clones and leaves some out. Of around 69,000 clones in the sample, roughly 89% were seen once. The sample was peripheral blood. The receptors come from a woman aged 50 to 60 with active COVID-19.

The chain recombines TRBV14 with TRBJ2-7, with TRBD2 as a possible D gene (5 bases). V lost 5 bases and J 2 bases, leaving 16 bases between the germline ends. The CDR3 is 15 residues long. CDR1 and CDR2 (germline): SGHDN, FVKESK. The CDR3 spells CASSSGLVQTYEQYF. In nucleotides, the CDR3 is TGTGCCAGCAGCTCTGGACTCGTGCAGACCTACGAGCAGTACTTC.

The J gene is TRBJ1-1, the V gene TRBV4-1, with a weak D call TRBD1 (5 bases). Trimming took 1 base from V and 7 from J, leaving 10 bases between them. Per the germline V gene, CDR1 is MGHRA and CDR2 is YSYEKL. CDR3 length: 13 amino acids. The chain's CDR3 is CASSQVTTGEAFF. CDR3 DNA sequence: TGCGCCAGCAGCCAAGTAACCACAGGTGAAGCTTTCTTT.

The chain joins TRBV10-1 to TRBJ1-2; unclear D gene. V dropped 2 bases and J dropped 2 bases, with 6 bases sitting between them. Per germline, CDR1 WNHNN and CDR2 SYGVQD (reference sequence). There are 13 residues in the CDR3. The CDR3 spells CASSEMRNYGYTF. DNA of the CDR3: TGCGCCAGCAGTGAGATGAGAAACTATGGCTACACCTTC.

In its sample, this clone was seen a few times. This chain links TRBV10-1 with TRBJ1-2; D gene unclear. V lost 6 bases and J 0 bases, leaving 11 bases between the germline ends. The CDR3 runs to 14 residues. Germline V gene data show CDR1 as WNHNN and CDR2 as SYGVQD (reference sequence). This chain's CDR3 is CASSPHGANYGYTF. CDR3 coding DNA: TGCGCCAGCAGCCCCCATGGAGCTAACTATGGCTACACCTTC.

The gene calls are TRBV7-2 and TRBJ2-7, with 8 nucleotides matching TRBD1. The CDR3 contains 14 residues. With 7 bases clipped from V and 0 bases from J, the junction kept 5 bases outside the gene matches. In germline, CDR1 is SGHTA, CDR2 FQGNSA. DNA for the CDR3: TGTGCCAGCACCCGGGACAGGTACTCCTACGAGCAGTACTTC. Translating gives CASTRDRYSYEQYF.

The rearrangement uses TRBV9 and TRBJ2-3; D uncertain. V lost 4 bases, J lost 0 bases, and 15 bases lay in between. CDR1 and CDR2 from the germline V gene are SGDLS and YYNGEE. CDR3 size: 16 residues. The CDR3 DNA is TGTGCCAGCAGCCTCATAATGGGCGAGAGCACAGATACGCAGTATTTT. Its protein product is CASSLIMGESTDTQYF. The whole variable domain, remainder taken from reference TRBV9 and TRBJ2-3, is DSGVTQTPKHLITATGQRVTLRCSPRSGDLSVYWYQQSLDQGLQFLIQYYNGEERAKGNILERFSAQQFPDLHSELNLSSLELGDSALYFCASSLIMGESTDTQYFGPGTRLTVL.

The V and J genes are TRBV7-9 and TRBJ2-4; the D is unclear. The CDR3 has 11 amino acids. From germline, CDR1 is SEHNR and CDR2 FQNEAQ (reference sequence). The V and J ends lost 3 bases and 7 bases respectively, with 4 bases between them. This CDR3 reads CASSLRNIQYF. CDR3 coding DNA: TGTGCCAGCAGCTTGCGTAACATTCAGTACTTC.

The chain recombines TRBV7-9 with TRBJ2-3; TRBD2 agrees at 7 bases. Germline V lookup: CDR1 SEHNR, CDR2 FQNEAQ (reference sequence). With 5 bases clipped from V and 0 bases from J, the junction kept 2 bases outside the gene matches. The CDR3 runs 14 residues. CDR3 sequence reads: CASSRSGSTDTQYF. CDR3 in DNA: TGTGCCAGCAGCCGTAGCGGGAGCACAGATACGCAGTATTTT.

This chain links TRBV11-2 with TRBJ1-1; 10 bases are shared with TRBD1. The CDR3 totals 14 residues. Germline-derived CDR1 and CDR2 are SGHAT and FQNNGV. Unmatched junction bases numbered 6, after V lost 6 bases and J lost 5 bases. CDR3 amino acids: CASRDRGLGTEAFF. CDR3 coding DNA: TGTGCCAGCAGAGACAGGGGGCTGGGGACTGAAGCTTTCTTT.

The rearrangement joins TRBV7-9 to TRBJ2-4; 7 nucleotides match TRBD1. This CDR3 is 19 amino acids long. Trimming took 1 base from V and 0 from J; bases not matched to a gene: 12. The germline V gene has CDR1 SEHNR and CDR2 FQNEAQ (reference sequence). The CDR3, as DNA: TGTGCCAGCAGCTTAGTTGGGACAGTGGGCTTATTAGCCAAAAACATTCAGTACTTC. Amino acid sequence: CASSLVGTVGLLAKNIQYF.

This clone has only a few counts. This chain joins TRBV7-9 and TRBJ2-7; a weak D match, TRBD2 (5 bases). Germline V gene sequence: CDR1 SEHNR, CDR2 FQNEAQ (reference sequence). The CDR3 spans 13 residues. Trimming shortened V by 5 bases and J by 0 bases, and 8 bases separated the two germline ends. DNA of the CDR3: TGTGCCAGCAGCGCCGGGGACTCCTACGAGCAGTACTTC. Translation gives CASSAGDSYEQYF.

V usage is TRBV6-1 and J usage is TRBJ1-5, with D hard to call. The V and J ends lost 3 bases and 9 bases respectively, with 12 bases between them. There are 13 residues in the CDR3. Per germline, CDR1 MNHNS and CDR2 SASEGT. DNA for the CDR3: TGTGCCAGCAGTGATACCCCAGAAAGGCCCCAGCATTTT. Translated: CASSDTPERPQHF.

This chain joins TRBV13 and TRBJ2-7; TRBD2 agrees at 8 bases. V trimming: 0 bases; J trimming: 3 bases; junction bases outside the gene matches: 7. Germline lookup yields CDR1 PRHDT and CDR2 FYEKMQ (reference sequence). This CDR3 has 16 amino acids. CDR3 DNA sequence: TGTGCCAGCAGCTTAGGTCCGAGCGGGGGCATCTACGAGCAGTACTTC. Translating gives CASSLGPSGGIYEQYF. Full variable domain (rest looked up from reference TRBV13 and TRBJ2-7): AAGVIQSPRHLIKEKRETATLKCYPIPRHDTVYWYQQGPGQDPQFLISFYEKMQSDKGSIPDRFSAQQFSDYHSELNMSSLELGDSALYFCASSLGPSGGIYEQYFGPGTRLTVT.

The chain carries TRBV6-1 and TRBJ2-1; 8 nucleotides line up with TRBD2. CDR1 and CDR2 (germline): MNHNS, SASEGT. V dropped 4 bases and J dropped 1; count of bases not matched to a gene: 6. The CDR3 spans 16 residues. The CDR3 bases are TGTGCCAGCAGTGGACGAAGCGGGAGATCCTACAATGAGCAGTTCTTC. This codes for CASSGRSGRSYNEQFF.

This chain uses TRBV6-6 with TRBJ2-7, with 12 positions matching TRBD1. V shed 5 bases and J 6 bases; nucleotides not matched to a gene: 5. The germline V gene encodes CDR1 MNHNY and CDR2 SVGAGI (reference sequence). The CDR3 is 14 amino acids. CDR3 protein: CASSLRDRGLEQYF. CDR3 bases: TGTGCCAGCAGTCTCCGGGACAGGGGGCTCGAGCAGTACTTC.

CDR3 sequence (DNA): TGTGCCAGCAGCTTTTTCGAGGGACAGGCACTCTACGAGCAGTACTTC. The encoded protein is CASSFFEGQALYEQYF. J is TRBJ2-7 and V is TRBV7-9; 8 bases map to TRBD1. The length of the CDR3 is 16 residues. V shed 3 bases, J shed 3 bases, and the junction held 10 bases outside the gene matches. Looked up from germline, CDR1 is SEHNR and CDR2 is FQNEAQ (reference sequence). The full variable domain, with the rest looked up from reference TRBV7-9 and TRBJ2-7, is DTGVSQNPRHKITKRGQNVTFRCDPISEHNRLYWYRQTLGQGPEFLTYFQNEAQLEKSRLLSDRFSAERPKGSFSTLEIQRTEQGDSAMYLCASSFFEGQALYEQYFGPGTRLTVT.

The chain uses TRBV6-5 and TRBJ1-2, with 9 bases identical to TRBD1. CDR3 length equals 16 residues. V trimming: 2 bases; J trimming: 7 bases; junction bases outside the gene matches: 11. CDR1 is MNHEY and CDR2 is SVGAGI in the germline V gene. The DNA of the CDR3 is TGTGCCAGCAGTTACGCGTTCGGGACAGGGTTTCGTGGCTACACCTTC. Translating gives CASSYAFGTGFRGYTF.

This chain connects TRBV14 to TRBJ2-4, with a possible D match to TRBD2 (6 bases). V was clipped by 3 bases and J by 3 bases, with 15 bases between them. The germline CDR1 and CDR2 sequences are SGHDN and FVKESK. The CDR3 has 16 amino acids. The CDR3: CASSQEGIEFKNIQYF. DNA for the CDR3: TGTGCCAGCAGCCAGGAGGGAATTGAATTCAAAAACATTCAGTACTTC.